This record concerns one T cell receptor (beta chain) sequence. The germline V gene has CDR1 MNHEY and CDR2 SVGAGI. The CDR3 extends over 16 amino acids. After removal of 4 bases from V and 6 bases from J, the junction contained 10 bases not matched to a gene. These data belong to a study of identical twins. Each cDNA held unique molecular identifiers, and template switching gave it a universal primer site. TCRdb ran MiXCR on the 5' RACE reads and lists one entry per CDR3 protein. The sample includes over 600,000 distinct CDR3 sequences, 21% seen only once; the top ten take 4.3%. This sample also belongs to another study, concerning T cells expressing NK-cell markers.

Sample: PBMCs. The chain joins TRBV6-5 to TRBJ2-1, with 9 bases fitting TRBD2. The origin of this receptor is a woman under 30 in good health. DNA of the CDR3: TGTGCCAGCAGTTTCGGTGGGAGCGGGGGGCTCAATGAGCAGTTCTTC. The encoded protein is CASSFGGSGGLNEQFF.